This T cell receptor (beta chain) is from a study of spatial heterogeneity in lung cancer. Study-wide background: Detected sequences consistently included more beta-chain ones than alpha-chain ones.

Study outcomes and limitations: Detection of ubiquitous tumor TCRs in blood was higher at resection than follow-up.

Worth noting for this clonotype: No antigen is known for it. This may arise from a read error, as a much more abundant clone is one base away.

Regarding time point: sample taken at primary tumor resection. Sequencing was performed on whole RNA extracted from tumor and nontumor lung tissue, or from frozen PBMC, and the material was left unsorted. Samples were obtained from approximately 72 donors, all untreated early-stage non-small cell lung cancer patients. TCRdb re-called the 5' RACE reads through MiXCR, storing one row per CDR3 protein. The sample contains some 15,000 distinct CDR3 sequences, 7% to 9% of which appear only once. The germline CDR1 and CDR2 sequences are LGHDT and YNNKEL (reference sequence). The CDR3 runs 14 residues. The receptor was isolated from a female donor with early-stage non-small cell lung cancer. The chain employs TRBV3-1 and TRBJ2-7; 8 bases are a match to TRBD1. Sequenced here: PBMCs, sampled at surgery. The CDR3 bases are TGTACCAGCAGCCCGATAGACAGGGGTTACGAGCAGTACTTC. Its translation is CTSSPIDRGYEQYF.